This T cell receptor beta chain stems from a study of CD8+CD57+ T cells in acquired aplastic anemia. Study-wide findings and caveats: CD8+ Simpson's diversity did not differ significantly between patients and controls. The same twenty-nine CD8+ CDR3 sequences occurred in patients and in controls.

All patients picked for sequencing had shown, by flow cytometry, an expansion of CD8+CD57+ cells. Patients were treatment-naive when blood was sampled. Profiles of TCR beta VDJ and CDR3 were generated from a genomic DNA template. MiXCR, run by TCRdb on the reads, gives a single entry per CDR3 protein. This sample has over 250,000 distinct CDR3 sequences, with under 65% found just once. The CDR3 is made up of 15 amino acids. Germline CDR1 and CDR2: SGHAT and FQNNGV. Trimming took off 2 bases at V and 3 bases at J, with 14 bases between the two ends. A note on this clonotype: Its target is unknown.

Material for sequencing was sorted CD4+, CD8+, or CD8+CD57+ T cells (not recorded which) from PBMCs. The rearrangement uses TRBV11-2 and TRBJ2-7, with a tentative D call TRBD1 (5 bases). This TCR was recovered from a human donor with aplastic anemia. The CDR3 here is CASSLTQQGVYEQYF. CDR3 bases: TGTGCCAGCAGCTTAACTCAGCAGGGCGTCTACGAGCAGTACTTC.